This is a list of T cell receptor beta chains from one sample in a study of cytomegalovirus exposure and HLA in healthy donors. Method: immunoSEQ multiplex PCR; TCRdb's copy keeps in-frame clones and lacks some. The sample has a few hundred thousand clones, about four fifths seen once. Sequencing used PBMCs. These receptors all come from a young man in good health and CMV-seronegative. Both conserved end residues are part of each CDR3. D genes are given only for firm matches. Where a row states a size, it is once, few, many or the class of an expanded clone; other rows omit it.

J gene: TRBJ2-6; CDR3 length: 15; clone size: few; V gene: TRBV28; D gene: .; CDR3 protein: CASSSQGSGASVLTF; CDR3 DNA: TGTGCCAGCAGTTCGCAGGGTTCTGGGGCCAGCGTCCTGACTTTC
J gene: TRBJ2-6; CDR3 length: 18; clone size: .; V gene: TRBV5-1; D gene: .; CDR3 protein: CASSLAAGLTSGANVLTF; CDR3 DNA: TGCGCCAGCAGCTTGGCTGCAGGGCTAACATCTGGGGCCAACGTCCTGACTTTC
J gene: TRBJ1-1; CDR3 length: 14; clone size: .; V gene: TRBV5-6; D gene: .; CDR3 protein: CASSLRDNPCEAFF; CDR3 DNA: TGTGCCAGCAGCCTCCGGGACAACCCCTGTGAAGCTTTCTTT
J gene: TRBJ2-5; CDR3 length: 15; clone size: .; V gene: TRBV5-1; D gene: .; CDR3 protein: CASSLRLAIQETQYF; CDR3 DNA: TGCGCCAGCAGCTTGAGGCTAGCCATTCAAGAGACCCAGTACTTC
J gene: TRBJ2-7; CDR3 length: 15; clone size: once; V gene: TRBV11-2; D gene: TRBD1; CDR3 protein: CASSPVTGIRYEQYF; CDR3 DNA: TGTGCCAGCAGCCCCGTGACAGGGATTCGCTACGAGCAGTACTTC
J gene: TRBJ2-5; CDR3 length: 14; clone size: once; V gene: TRBV7-9; D gene: TRBD1; CDR3 protein: CASSLTGTGETQYF; CDR3 DNA: TGTGCCAGCAGCTTAACCGGGACAGGAGAGACCCAGTACTTC
J gene: TRBJ2-3; CDR3 length: 16; clone size: .; V gene: TRBV5-5; D gene: TRBD2; CDR3 protein: CASSPVAGGPADTQYF; CDR3 DNA: TGTGCCAGCAGCCCCGTGGCGGGGGGCCCCGCAGATACGCAGTATTTT
J gene: TRBJ2-6; CDR3 length: 18; clone size: .; V gene: TRBV19; D gene: TRBD1; CDR3 protein: CASSSRTGILSGANVLTF; CDR3 DNA: TGTGCCAGTAGTTCCCGGACAGGGATCCTCTCTGGGGCCAACGTCCTGACTTTC
J gene: TRBJ1-4; CDR3 length: 16; clone size: .; V gene: TRBV28; D gene: TRBD1; CDR3 protein: CASSSGQGKANEKLFF; CDR3 DNA: TGTGCCAGCAGTTCCGGACAGGGGAAGGCTAATGAAAAACTGTTTTTT
J gene: TRBJ1-2; CDR3 length: 15; clone size: .; V gene: TRBV28; D gene: .; CDR3 protein: CASRPTSRTNYGYTF; CDR3 DNA: TGTGCCAGCAGGCCGACATCCCGAACTAACTATGGCTACACCTTC
J gene: TRBJ1-1; CDR3 length: 12; clone size: .; V gene: TRBV9; D gene: .; CDR3 protein: CASSGRDEEAFF; CDR3 DNA: TGTGCCAGCAGCGGTCGCGATGAAGAAGCTTTCTTT
J gene: TRBJ2-7; CDR3 length: 13; clone size: .; V gene: TRBV2; D gene: .; CDR3 protein: CASRGDRIHEQYF; CDR3 DNA: TGTGCCAGCAGGGGAGACAGGATCCACGAGCAGTACTTC
J gene: TRBJ2-1; CDR3 length: 15; clone size: .; V gene: TRBV27; D gene: TRBD1; CDR3 protein: CASSSGGTSYNEQFF; CDR3 DNA: TGTGCCAGCAGTTCAGGGGGAACTTCCTACAATGAGCAGTTCTTC
J gene: TRBJ1-1; CDR3 length: 14; clone size: .; V gene: TRBV28; D gene: .; CDR3 protein: CASSLGGVNTEAFF; CDR3 DNA: TGTGCCAGCAGTTTGGGAGGGGTGAACACTGAAGCTTTCTTT
J gene: TRBJ2-7; CDR3 length: 16; clone size: .; V gene: TRBV6-1; D gene: .; CDR3 protein: CASSEVGGGSSYEQYF; CDR3 DNA: TGTGCCAGCAGTGAAGTTGGCGGTGGCAGCTCCTACGAGCAGTACTTC
J gene: TRBJ1-5; CDR3 length: 15; clone size: .; V gene: TRBV6-1; D gene: .; CDR3 protein: CASSEVGGRNQPQHF; CDR3 DNA: TGTGCCAGCAGTGAAGTCGGGGGGCGAAATCAGCCCCAGCATTTT
J gene: TRBJ2-5; CDR3 length: 15; clone size: once; V gene: TRBV7-9; D gene: TRBD1; CDR3 protein: CASSLDRQGRETQYF; CDR3 DNA: TGTGCCAGCAGCTTAGATCGACAGGGGAGAGAGACCCAGTACTTC
J gene: TRBJ2-3; CDR3 length: 18; clone size: .; V gene: TRBV12-2; D gene: .; CDR3 protein: CASRLHLPDRFSTDTQYF; CDR3 DNA: TGTGCAAGTCGCTTACACCTACCGGACAGGTTCAGCACAGATACGCAGTATTTT
J gene: TRBJ2-2; CDR3 length: 16; clone size: .; V gene: TRBV9; D gene: TRBD2; CDR3 protein: CASSGVAGGFGGELFF; CDR3 DNA: TGTGCCAGCAGCGGGGTAGCGGGGGGGTTCGGCGGGGAGCTGTTTTTT
J gene: TRBJ2-1; CDR3 length: 16; clone size: .; V gene: TRBV5-4; D gene: TRBD2; CDR3 protein: CASSLVAVAGGHEQFF; CDR3 DNA: TGTGCCAGCAGCTTGGTGGCAGTAGCGGGGGGACATGAGCAGTTCTTC
J gene: TRBJ1-3; CDR3 length: 12; clone size: .; V gene: TRBV28; D gene: .; CDR3 protein: CASLGPGNTIYF; CDR3 DNA: TGTGCCAGCCTGGGGCCTGGAAACACCATATATTTT
J gene: TRBJ2-5; CDR3 length: 14; clone size: .; V gene: TRBV28; D gene: .; CDR3 protein: CASSSQRAGQAQYF; CDR3 DNA: TGTGCCAGCAGCTCACAGCGGGCAGGGCAGGCCCAGTACTTC